These 19 T cell receptor beta chains came from one sample sequenced in a study of shared clonotypes between healthy human individuals. Clones were sequenced by immunoSEQ multiplex PCR, and TCRdb holds only the in-frame ones, with some missing. This sample has millions of clones; 85% to 95% occur once, and the top ten carry about 0.39%. The sequenced sample was naive CD4+ T cells from PBMCs. Stated subset: CD45RA+ positively selected. These receptors were collected from a young man in good health. Some clones in this sample may be carry-over from other donors' samples.

The chain couples TRBV5-6 to TRBJ2-5; D is possibly TRBD2 (6 bases). CDR1 is SGHDT and CDR2 is YYEEEE in the germline V gene. The CDR3 contains 15 residues. Between the trimmed V and J ends, which lost 3 bases and 2 bases, there was a span of 14 bases. The CDR3 spells CASSYKHRGQETQYF. In nucleotides, the CDR3 is TGTGCCAGCAGCTACAAGCACCGGGGGCAAGAGACCCAGTACTTC.

The count of this clone is one. This sequence joins TRBV6-5 and TRBJ1-2; 7 bases map to TRBD1. Germline V gene data show CDR1 as MNHEY and CDR2 as SVGAGI. V shed 5 bases, J shed 1 base, and the junction held 7 bases outside the gene matches. The CDR3 runs 15 residues. CDR3 region: CASSPRQGLNYGYTF. The CDR3 DNA is TGTGCCAGCAGTCCCAGACAGGGCCTTAACTATGGCTACACCTTC.

CDR3 amino acids: CASSSHRGTRLAGLPMEETQYF. CDR3 DNA sequence: TGTGCCAGCAGTTCCCACAGGGGGACCAGACTAGCGGGCCTCCCCATGGAAGAGACCCAGTACTTC. V and J are TRBV27 and TRBJ2-5; TRBD2 aligns across 10 bases. Germline CDR1 reads MNHEY; CDR2 reads SMNVEV (reference sequence). This CDR3 contains 22 residues. Trimming at V came to 4 bases and at J to 3 bases, leaving 26 bases not matched to a gene.

The CDR3 DNA is TGCGCCAGCAGGGGGGGTAGGGCAGGAGAGGAGACCCAGTACTTC. Translated: CASRGGRAGEETQYF. V is TRBV10-2 and J is TRBJ2-5; TRBD2 might be the D (6 bases). CDR1 and CDR2 (germline): WSHSY, SAAADI. Trimming took 6 bases from V and 5 from J, leaving 19 bases between them. The CDR3 is made up of 15 amino acids.

V usage is TRBV7-7 and J usage is TRBJ2-5; D gene unclear. The germline V and J ends were trimmed by 5 bases and 1 base, with 11 bases remaining between them. This CDR3 has 14 amino acids. The germline V gene encodes CDR1 SSHAT and CDR2 FNYEAQ (reference sequence). The CDR3 DNA reads TGTGCCAGCAGCCCACGCACTGTCCAAGAGACCCAGTACTTC. The encoded protein is CASSPRTVQETQYF.

V gene TRBV7-8 combines with J gene TRBJ2-3, with 14 bases matching TRBD2. CDR3 size: 17 residues. Germline V CDR1 and CDR2: SGHVS, FQNEAQ. Trimming at V came to 2 bases and at J to 6 bases, leaving 7 bases not matched to a gene. CDR3 in DNA: TGTGCCAGCAGCTTACGACTAGCGGGGGGGATTCCCGATACGCAGTATTTT. This sequence encodes CASSLRLAGGIPDTQYF.

This chain joins TRBV28 and TRBJ1-3; D is possibly TRBD1 (5 bases). The V end was cut by 3 bases, the J end by 3 bases, with 12 bases between. Germline loops: CDR1 MDHEN, CDR2 SYDVKM. This CDR3 has 15 residues. The CDR3 loop is CASSFDRIYGNTIYF. The CDR3 DNA is TGTGCCAGCAGTTTCGACAGAATATATGGAAACACCATATATTTT.

V gene TRBV7-3 combines with J gene TRBJ2-7; D may be TRBD2 (6 bases). The CDR3 extends over 13 amino acids. The germline CDR1 and CDR2 sequences are SGHTA and FQGTGA. The V end lost 5 bases, the J end lost 6 bases, and 14 bases lay between the germline ends. The CDR3, as DNA: TGTGCCAGCAGCCGAAAGACAGCGGGCGAGCAGTACTTC. It codes for CASSRKTAGEQYF.

V is TRBV7-2 and J is TRBJ2-5, with no clear D. Trimming removed 5 bases at V and 0 bases at J, with 1 base between. The germline CDR1 and CDR2 sequences are SGHTA and FQGNSA. This CDR3 region has 11 residues. CDR3 residues: CASSHQETQYF. CDR3 nucleotide sequence: TGTGCCAGCAGCCACCAAGAGACCCAGTACTTC.

The chain uses TRBV11-2 and TRBJ1-2; the D is unclear. The germline V gene encodes CDR1 SGHAT and CDR2 FQNNGV. This CDR3 spans 15 amino acids. V was trimmed by 2 bases and J by 3 bases, leaving 13 bases between them. CDR3: CASSLRRRDDYGYTF. Written as DNA, the CDR3 is TGTGCCAGCAGCTTACGGCGGAGAGATGACTATGGCTACACCTTC.

This sequence joins TRBV10-1 and TRBJ2-2; 7 nucleotides agree with TRBD1. Germline CDR1 and CDR2: WNHNN and SYGVQD (reference sequence). This CDR3 has 15 amino acids. Unmatched junction bases numbered 9, after V lost 7 bases and J lost 4 bases. The CDR3 coding sequence is TGCGCCAGCAATTCAGGGGGATGGGGCACCGGGGAGCTGTTTTTT. This encodes CASNSGGWGTGELFF.

The chain carries TRBV28 and TRBJ2-7; D not resolved. CDR3 length equals 9 residues. V lost 8 bases and J 12 bases, leaving 11 bases between the germline ends. Germline V gene lookup returns CDR1 MDHEN and CDR2 SYDVKM. The CDR3 loop is CASGAMRYF. CDR3 DNA sequence: TGTGCCAGCGGAGCAATGCGGTACTTC.

This clone appeared a single time. This chain connects TRBV29-1 to TRBJ2-3; 8 nucleotides match TRBD1. In germline, CDR1 is SQVTM, CDR2 ANQGSEA. The CDR3 has 12 residues. J gave up 6 bases and V 4 bases, and 3 bases lay outside the gene matches. The CDR3 DNA follows: TGCAGCGTTGCGACAGGGGCGGATACGCAGTATTTT. Residues: CSVATGADTQYF.

V and J are TRBV19 and TRBJ1-1, with TRBD1 as a possible D gene (6 bases). V shed 3 bases and J shed 5 bases, with 16 bases lying between them. The CDR3 contains 15 residues. Germline V gene data show CDR1 as LNHDA and CDR2 as SQIVND (reference sequence). The CDR3 nucleotides are TGTGCCAGTAGTATTGGGGGCGGGCCGGGGACTGAAGCTTTCTTT. It codes for CASSIGGGPGTEAFF. The full variable domain, with the rest looked up from reference TRBV19 and TRBJ1-1, is DGGITQSPKYLFRKEGQNVTLSCEQNLNHDAMYWYRQDPGQGLRLIYYSQIVNDFQKGDIAEGYSVSREKKESFPLTVTSAQKNPTAFYLCASSIGGGPGTEAFFGQGTRLTVV.

This chain links TRBV18 with TRBJ2-5; the match to TRBD2 covers 13 bases. The CDR3 totals 15 residues. The germline CDR1 and CDR2 sequences are KGHSH and LQKENI. Unmatched junction bases numbered 6, after V lost 6 bases and J lost 5 bases. The CDR3 nucleotides read TGTGCCAGCTCGCAAGGACTAGCGGGAGAGGAGACCCAGTACTTC. This codes for CASSQGLAGEETQYF.

Here the CDR3 reads CAIKITGGNTGELFF. Here the CDR3 DNA reads TGCGCCATCAAAATCACAGGGGGGAACACCGGGGAGCTGTTTTTT. The chain recombines TRBV10-1 with TRBJ2-2, with 8 nucleotides matching TRBD1. With V trimmed by 10 bases and J by 1 base, 8 bases remained unmatched. The CDR3 loop spans 15 amino acids. The germline gives CDR1 WNHNN, CDR2 SYGVQD (reference sequence).

In nucleotides, the CDR3 is TGTGCCAGCAGTGAAACTAGCGGGAGGTTTTTAAAGCAGTACTTC. Encoded protein: CASSETSGRFLKQYF. This chain uses TRBV6-1 with TRBJ2-7; TRBD2 agrees at 12 bases. With V trimmed by 2 bases and J by 8 bases, 7 bases remained unmatched. The CDR3 sequence is 15 residues long. Germline loops: CDR1 MNHNS, CDR2 SASEGT.

This clone was recorded only once. The gene calls are TRBV2 and TRBJ1-1; D unresolved. V was pared by 7 bases and J by 5 bases, with 20 bases between. This CDR3 has 15 amino acids. The germline gives CDR1 SNHLY, CDR2 FYNNEI. This CDR3 is CASKEAHREVTEAFF. The CDR3 DNA is TGTGCCAGCAAGGAAGCGCATAGGGAGGTAACTGAAGCTTTCTTT.

The chain carries TRBV7-9 and TRBJ2-5; D unresolved. This CDR3 region has 16 residues. CDR1 SEHNR and CDR2 FQNEAQ come from the germline V gene (reference sequence). V was clipped by 1 base and J by 1 base, with 13 bases between them. The CDR3 reads CASSLGVPSFQETQYF. Here the CDR3 DNA reads TGTGCCAGCAGCTTAGGGGTGCCAAGCTTCCAAGAGACCCAGTACTTC.